This T cell receptor beta chain came from a study of regulatory T cells in long-lasting Graves disease. Regarding the study as a whole: Those with persistent disease had in common more public clonotypes (about 2,700) than new patients (966).

Specified time point: newly diagnosed GD, antithyroid drugs for less than 3 months. Extracted RNA from PBMCs served as the source of the TCR library. For TCR beta, libraries came from iRepertoire HTBI primers and Arm-PCR of CDR3 regions. A single record per CDR3 protein comes from TCRdb applying MiXCR to the multiplex PCR reads. Of fewer than 550,000 distinct CDR3 sequences listed, 15% to 20% are singletons. This clonotype has only a few counts. Its target is unknown. V gave up 6 bases and J gave up 0 bases; unmatched junction bases: 4. The CDR3 totals 16 residues. These data were also reused for a study on T cells in Graves' hyperthyroidism and ophthalmopathy. That work states: Absence of ophthalmopathy progression within 18 months defined stable Graves' hyperthyroidism.

The sequencing used peripheral blood mononuclear cells (PBMCs), collected at new diagnosis, from a patient treated with antithyroid drugs. The sequence came from a woman in her forties or fifties with Graves disease. The V call is TRBV12-3 or TRBV12-4, the J call TRBJ1-3; TRBD1 matches at 11 bases. In nucleotides, the CDR3 is TGTGCCAGCAGAAGGACAGGGGGCCGCTCTGGAAACACCATATATTTT. This gives the protein CASRRTGGRSGNTIYF.